The sequence of this TCR beta chain was determined in a study of cytomegalovirus exposure and HLA in healthy donors. Germline V gene sequence: CDR1 KGHSH, CDR2 LQKENI. The CDR3 runs 15 residues. Trimming left V 1 base short and J 1 base short, with 9 bases between. Whole-study results and caveats: Certain indistinguishable V segments, among them TRBV6-2 and TRBV6-3, were excluded. The study recorded 164 TCR beta chains that were cytomegalovirus-associated.

On this clone: Its antigen is undetermined.

Both 60 Vbeta primers and 13 Jbeta primers went into the PCR. Some clones are missing from TCRdb's copy, which holds only in-frame ones; the method was immunoSEQ multiplex PCR. The data hold some 140,000 clones, with 80% to 85% observed a single time. The sample comprised PBMCs. The receptor was isolated from a male donor in good health and CMV-seropositive. The chain joins TRBV18 to TRBJ2-3; weak D call: TRBD2 (6 bases). CDR3 amino acids: CASSPRAGRTDTQYF. CDR3 sequence (DNA): TGTGCCAGCTCACCACGGGCGGGACGCACAGATACGCAGTATTTT. Full variable domain (missing parts from reference TRBV18 and TRBJ2-3): NAGVMQNPRHLVRRRGQEARLRCSPMKGHSHVYWYRQLPEEGLKFMVYLQKENIIDESGMPKERFSAEFPKEGPSILRIQQVVRGDSAAYFCASSPRAGRTDTQYFGPGTRLTVL.